The 4 T cell receptor beta chains below come from one sample, sequenced in a study of shared clonotypes between healthy human individuals. Sequenced by immunoSEQ multiplex PCR; TCRdb stores in-frame clones only, minus some. This sample carries around 600,000 clones, 95% to 98% of them seen once, and the ten largest clones take approximately 0.3%. CD45RO-negative CD8 cells positively selected for CCR7 made up the naive population, which excluded terminally differentiated effector memory CD45RA+ cells. The source material was naive CD8+ T cells sorted from blood. These receptors originate from a man aged 25-45 years in good health.

CDR3 nucleotide sequence: TGCAGCGTTGAAGGGCTCGACGAGCAGTACTTC. Residues: CSVEGLDEQYF. The chain recombines TRBV29-1 with TRBJ2-7, with D uncertain. This CDR3 is 11 amino acids long. Germline V CDR1 and CDR2: SQVTM, ANQGSEA. V was shortened by 1 base and J by 5 bases, with 6 bases between the two germline ends.

V and J are TRBV9 and TRBJ2-7; D call uncertain. Germline lookup yields CDR1 SGDLS and CDR2 YYNGEE. The CDR3 covers 12 residues. Trimming shortened V by 4 bases and J by 5 bases, and 10 bases separated the two germline ends. Written as DNA, the CDR3 is TGTGCCAGCAGCACAGTCGCAGACGAGCAGTACTTC. It is translated as CASSTVADEQYF.

This chain links TRBV28 with TRBJ2-7; 8 bases are a match to TRBD1. The length of the CDR3 is 13 residues. Germline V gene lookup returns CDR1 MDHEN and CDR2 SYDVKM. J was trimmed by 4 bases and V by 2 bases; bases with no gene match: 1. DNA of the CDR3: TGTGCCAGCAGTTTACGGACAGGGTACGAGCAGTACTTC. Translating gives CASSLRTGYEQYF.

The sample holds one count of this clone. The sample has other DNA sequences that encode this CDR3 too. The rearrangement links TRBV27 to TRBJ1-1, with D possibly matching TRBD1 (5 bases). CDR3 length: 12 amino acids. The V and J ends lost 5 bases and 4 bases respectively, with 8 bases between them. Germline lookup yields CDR1 MNHEY and CDR2 SMNVEV (reference sequence). The chain's CDR3 is CASSPGGTEAFF. The CDR3 DNA follows: TGTGCCAGCAGTCCGGGGGGCACTGAAGCTTTCTTT.